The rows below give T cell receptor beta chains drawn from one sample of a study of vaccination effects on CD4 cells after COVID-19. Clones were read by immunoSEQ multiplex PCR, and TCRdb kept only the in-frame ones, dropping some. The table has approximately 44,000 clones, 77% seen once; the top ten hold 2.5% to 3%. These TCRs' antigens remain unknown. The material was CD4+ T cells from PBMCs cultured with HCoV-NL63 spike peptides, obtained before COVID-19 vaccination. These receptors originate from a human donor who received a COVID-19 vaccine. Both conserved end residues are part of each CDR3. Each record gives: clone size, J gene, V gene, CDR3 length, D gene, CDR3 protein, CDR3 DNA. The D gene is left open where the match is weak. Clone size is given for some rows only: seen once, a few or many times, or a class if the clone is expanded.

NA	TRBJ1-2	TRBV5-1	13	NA	CASSLGGNYGYTF	TGCGCCAGCAGCTTGGGAGGGAACTATGGCTACACCTTC
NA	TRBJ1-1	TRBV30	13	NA	CAWSDRDRTEAFF	TGTGCCTGGAGTGACAGGGATCGCACTGAAGCTTTCTTT
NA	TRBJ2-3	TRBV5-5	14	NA	CASSFDRFTDTQYF	TGTGCCAGCAGCTTCGACCGGTTCACAGATACGCAGTATTTT
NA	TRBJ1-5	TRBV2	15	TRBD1	CASSPLRTGNQPQHF	TGTGCCAGCAGTCCCCTTCGGACAGGGAATCAGCCCCAGCATTTT
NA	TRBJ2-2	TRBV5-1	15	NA	CASSLPGAGTGELFF	TGCGCCAGCAGCTTGCCAGGGGCGGGTACCGGGGAGCTGTTTTTT
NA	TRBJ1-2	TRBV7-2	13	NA	CASSLSHFSGYTF	TGTGCCAGCAGCTTATCCCATTTCTCTGGCTACACCTTC
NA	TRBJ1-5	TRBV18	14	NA	CASSRDTGNQPQHF	TGTGCCAGCTCACGAGACACGGGCAATCAGCCCCAGCATTTT
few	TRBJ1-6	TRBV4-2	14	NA	CASSQGNRNSPLHF	TGTGCCAGCAGCCAGGGGAACAGGAATTCACCCCTCCACTTT
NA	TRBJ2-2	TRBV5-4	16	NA	CASSSTGKRNTGELFF	TGTGCCAGCAGCAGTACAGGGAAACGTAACACCGGGGAGCTGTTTTTT
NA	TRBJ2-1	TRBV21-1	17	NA	CASSKNPTSGGSNEQFF	TGTGCCAGCAGCAAAAACCCCACTAGCGGGGGAAGCAATGAGCAGTTCTTC
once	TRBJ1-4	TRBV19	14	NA	CASSIRDPPEKLFF	TGTGCCAGTAGTATCCGGGACCCTCCTGAAAAACTGTTTTTT
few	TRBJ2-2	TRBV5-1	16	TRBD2	CASSPLTSANTGELFF	TGCGCCAGCAGCCCTTTGACTAGCGCGAACACCGGGGAGCTGTTTTTT
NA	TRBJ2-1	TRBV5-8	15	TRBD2	CASPNGGVTYNEQFF	TGTGCCAGCCCGAATGGGGGGGTAACCTACAATGAGCAGTTCTTC
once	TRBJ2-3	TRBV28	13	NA	CASSRVSTDTQYF	TGTGCCAGCAGTCGAGTTAGCACAGATACGCAGTATTTT
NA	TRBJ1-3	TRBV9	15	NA	CASSPNPGTGNTIYF	TGTGCCAGCAGCCCGAACCCCGGGACTGGAAACACCATATATTTT
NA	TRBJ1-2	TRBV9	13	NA	CASNLDAGSGYTF	TGTGCCAGCAACCTCGATGCGGGGAGTGGCTACACCTTC
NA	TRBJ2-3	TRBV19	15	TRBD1	CASSTKGGGEDTQYF	TGTGCCAGTAGTACTAAAGGGGGCGGAGAAGATACGCAGTATTTT
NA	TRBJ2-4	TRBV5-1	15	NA	CASSLASQGMKVQYF	TGCGCCAGCAGCTTGGCCTCACAGGGTATGAAGGTTCAGTACTTC
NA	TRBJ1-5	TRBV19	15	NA	CASRSPGGQQQPQHF	TGTGCCAGTAGATCCCCGGGGGGGCAGCAGCAGCCCCAGCATTTT
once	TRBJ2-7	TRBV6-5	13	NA	CASSYRHSYEQYF	TGTGCCAGCAGTTACCGGCACTCCTACGAGCAGTACTTC
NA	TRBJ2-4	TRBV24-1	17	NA	CATSDLIIAGAKNIQYF	TGTGCCACCAGTGATTTGATAATCGCGGGGGCCAAAAACATTCAGTACTTC
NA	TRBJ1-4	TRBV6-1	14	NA	CASSDGGSNEKLFF	TGTGCCAGCAGTGACGGCGGCTCTAATGAAAAACTGTTTTTT
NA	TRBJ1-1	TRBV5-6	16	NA	CASSPRLGVIPTEAFF	TGTGCCAGCAGCCCCCGGTTAGGGGTAATTCCCACTGAAGCTTTCTTT
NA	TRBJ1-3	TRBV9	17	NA	CASSVAGTGDSGNTIYF	TGTGCCAGCAGCGTGGCGGGAACAGGCGATTCTGGAAACACCATATATTTT
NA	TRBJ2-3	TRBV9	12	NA	CASSVAPDTQYF	TGTGCCAGCAGCGTAGCGCCAGATACGCAGTATTTT
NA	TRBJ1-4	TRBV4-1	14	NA	CASQNQGLNEKLFF	TGCGCCAGCCAAAACCAGGGCCTTAATGAAAAACTGTTTTTT
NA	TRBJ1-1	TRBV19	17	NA	CASSINIGMPFHTEAFF	TGTGCCAGTAGTATAAATATCGGGATGCCATTTCACACTGAAGCTTTCTTT
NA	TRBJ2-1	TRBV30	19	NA	CAWSLGRGQRSSSYNEQFF	TGTGCCTGGAGTCTAGGTAGAGGTCAGCGGAGCAGCTCCTACAATGAGCAGTTCTTC
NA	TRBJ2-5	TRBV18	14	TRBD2	CASSPDGRPETQYF	TGTGCCAGCTCACCGGACGGGAGGCCAGAGACCCAGTACTTC
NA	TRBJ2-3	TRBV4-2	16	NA	CASSQDGTSGTDTQYF	TGTGCCAGCAGCCAAGATGGCACCAGTGGCACAGATACGCAGTATTTT
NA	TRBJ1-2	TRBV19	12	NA	CASSAESYGYTF	TGTGCCAGTAGTGCAGAGAGCTATGGCTACACCTTC
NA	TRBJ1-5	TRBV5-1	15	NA	CASSLVGGSNQPQHF	TGCGCCAGCAGCTTGGTGGGTGGCAGCAATCAGCCCCAGCATTTT
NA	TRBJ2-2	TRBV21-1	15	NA	CASSSPKQGCRELFF	TGTGCCAGCAGCAGCCCTAAACAAGGTTGCCGGGAGCTGTTTTTT
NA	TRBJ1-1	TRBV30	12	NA	CAWSSGRWRAFF	TGTGCCTGGAGTTCGGGGCGCTGGAGAGCTTTCTTT
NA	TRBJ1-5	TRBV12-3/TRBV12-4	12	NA	CASSFSNQPQHF	TGTGCCAGCAGTTTTTCCAATCAGCCCCAGCATTTT
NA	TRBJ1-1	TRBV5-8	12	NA	CASSRTGTEAFF	TGTGCCAGCAGCCGGACGGGCACTGAAGCTTTCTTT
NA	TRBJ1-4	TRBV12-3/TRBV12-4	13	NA	CASRRGLGEKLFF	TGTGCCAGCAGACGGGGCCTCGGTGAAAAACTGTTTTTT
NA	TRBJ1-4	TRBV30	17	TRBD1	CAWSVHRTGGGFEKLFF	TGTGCCTGGAGTGTACATAGGACAGGGGGCGGATTTGAAAAACTGTTTTTT
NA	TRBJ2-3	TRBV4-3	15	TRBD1	CASSQEWTGDDTQYF	TGCGCCAGCAGCCAAGAGTGGACAGGGGACGATACGCAGTATTTT
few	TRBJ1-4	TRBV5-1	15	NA	CASSLMGTTNEKLFF	TGCGCCAGCAGCTTGATGGGGACAACTAATGAAAAACTGTTTTTT
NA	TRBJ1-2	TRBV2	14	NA	CASSDTGRYYGYTF	TGTGCCAGCAGTGATACCGGCCGCTACTATGGCTACACCTTC
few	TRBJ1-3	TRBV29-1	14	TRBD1	CSVVNDRVGNTIYF	TGCAGCGTCGTAAACGACAGGGTGGGAAACACCATATATTTT
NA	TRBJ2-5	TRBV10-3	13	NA	CAIRTGGEETQYF	TGTGCCATCAGGACAGGCGGGGAGGAGACCCAGTACTTC
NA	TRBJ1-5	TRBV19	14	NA	CASSISGLNQPQHF	TGTGCCAGTAGTATTTCGGGGCTCAATCAGCCCCAGCATTTT
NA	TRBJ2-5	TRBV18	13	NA	CASSPVWLETQYF	TGTGCCAGCTCACCGGTTTGGCTAGAGACCCAGTACTTC
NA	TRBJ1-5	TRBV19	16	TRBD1	CASSGGQGVTNQPQHF	TGTGCCAGTAGTGGGGGACAGGGGGTTACCAATCAGCCCCAGCATTTT
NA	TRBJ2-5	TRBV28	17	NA	CASSSPNARGRGETQYF	TGTGCCAGCAGTTCCCCGAACGCGCGGGGCCGGGGAGAGACCCAGTACTTC
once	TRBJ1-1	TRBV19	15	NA	CASSAPGHLNTEAFF	TGTGCCAGTAGTGCCCCGGGGCACCTGAACACTGAAGCTTTCTTT
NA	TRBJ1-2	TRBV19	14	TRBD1	CASRETGYNYGYTF	TGTGCCAGTAGAGAGACAGGGTATAACTATGGCTACACCTTC
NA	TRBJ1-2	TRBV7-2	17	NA	CASSLGGVGSSNYGYTF	TGTGCCAGCAGCTTAGGGGGTGTAGGCAGCTCTAACTATGGCTACACCTTC
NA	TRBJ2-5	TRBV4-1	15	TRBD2	CASSRSGGRTETQYF	TGCGCCAGCAGCCGGAGCGGGGGGCGAACAGAGACCCAGTACTTC
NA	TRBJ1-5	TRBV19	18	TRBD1	CASSSPGQFLYSNQPQHF	TGTGCCAGTAGTAGTCCGGGACAGTTCTTATATAGCAATCAGCCCCAGCATTTT
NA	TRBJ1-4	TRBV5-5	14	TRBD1	CASSRDRGHEKLFF	TGTGCCAGCAGCAGGGACAGGGGACATGAAAAACTGTTTTTT
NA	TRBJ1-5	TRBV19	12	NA	CAIGGNDQPQHF	TGTGCCATAGGGGGGAATGATCAGCCCCAGCATTTT
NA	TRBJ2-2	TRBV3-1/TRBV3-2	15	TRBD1	CASSQGQGNTGELFF	TGTGCCAGCAGCCAAGGACAGGGGAACACCGGGGAGCTGTTTTTT
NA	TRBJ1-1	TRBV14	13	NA	CASSLTGYTEAFF	TGTGCCAGCAGCCTTACAGGCTATACTGAAGCTTTCTTT
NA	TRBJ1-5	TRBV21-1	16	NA	CASSRPSGGSNQPQHF	TGTGCCAGCAGCAGACCCTCAGGGGGGAGCAATCAGCCCCAGCATTTT
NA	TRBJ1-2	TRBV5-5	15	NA	CASSLFPVTNYGYTF	TGTGCCAGCAGCTTGTTTCCAGTCACTAACTATGGCTACACCTTC
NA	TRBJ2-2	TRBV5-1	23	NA	CASSPRATVGVERYTFRPGELFF	TGCGCCAGCAGCCCTAGGGCCACCGTGGGCGTAGAGAGGTATACGTTCCGTCCCGGGGAGCTGTTTTTT